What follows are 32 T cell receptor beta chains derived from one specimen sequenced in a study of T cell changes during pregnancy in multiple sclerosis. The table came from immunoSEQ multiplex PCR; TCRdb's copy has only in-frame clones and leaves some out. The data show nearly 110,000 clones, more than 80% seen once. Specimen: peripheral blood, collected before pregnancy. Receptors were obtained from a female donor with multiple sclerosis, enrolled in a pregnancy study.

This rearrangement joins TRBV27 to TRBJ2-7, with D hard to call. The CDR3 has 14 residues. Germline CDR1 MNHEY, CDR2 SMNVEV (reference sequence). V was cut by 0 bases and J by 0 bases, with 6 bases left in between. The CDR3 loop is CASSLSYSSYEQYF. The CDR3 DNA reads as TGTGCCAGCAGTTTATCGTATAGCTCCTACGAGCAGTACTTC.

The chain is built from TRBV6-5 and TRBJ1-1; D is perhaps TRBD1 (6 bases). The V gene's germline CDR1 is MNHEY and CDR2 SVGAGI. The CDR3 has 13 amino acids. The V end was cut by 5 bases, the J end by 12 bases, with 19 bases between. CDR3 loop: CASSRTGTLATFF. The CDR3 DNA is TGTGCCAGCAGTCGCACAGGGACCTTGGCAACTTTCTTT.

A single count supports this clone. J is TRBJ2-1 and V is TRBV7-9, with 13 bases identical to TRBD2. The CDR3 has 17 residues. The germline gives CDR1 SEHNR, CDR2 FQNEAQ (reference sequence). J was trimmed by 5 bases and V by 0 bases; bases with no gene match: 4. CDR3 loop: CASSLASGLAGDNEQFF. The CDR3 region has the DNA TGTGCCAGCAGCTTAGCCTCTGGACTAGCGGGGGACAATGAGCAGTTCTTC. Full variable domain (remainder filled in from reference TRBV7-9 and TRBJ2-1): DTGVSQNPRHKITKRGQNVTFRCDPISEHNRLYWYRQTLGQGPEFLTYFQNEAQLEKSRLLSDRFSAERPKGSFSTLEIQRTEQGDSAMYLCASSLASGLAGDNEQFFGPGTRLTVL.

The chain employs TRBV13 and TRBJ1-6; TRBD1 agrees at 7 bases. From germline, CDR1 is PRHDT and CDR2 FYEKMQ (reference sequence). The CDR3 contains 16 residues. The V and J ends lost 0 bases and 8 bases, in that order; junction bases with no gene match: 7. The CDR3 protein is CASSLGQGRKHSPLHF. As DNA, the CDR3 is TGTGCCAGCAGCTTAGGACAGGGGCGAAAGCATTCACCCCTCCACTTT.

This CDR3 is CASSFPGQGSPEAFF. Written as DNA, the CDR3 is TGTGCCAGCAGCTTTCCGGGACAGGGATCACCTGAAGCTTTCTTT. The gene calls are TRBV11-3 and TRBJ1-1, with 9 bases fitting TRBD1. Germline V gene data show CDR1 as SGHNT and CDR2 as YENEEA. Trimming at V came to 3 bases and at J to 6 bases, leaving 8 bases not matched to a gene. The length of the CDR3 is 15 residues.

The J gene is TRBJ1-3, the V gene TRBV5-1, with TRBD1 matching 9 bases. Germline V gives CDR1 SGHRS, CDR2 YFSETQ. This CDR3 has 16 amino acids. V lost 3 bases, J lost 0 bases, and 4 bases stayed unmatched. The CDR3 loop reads CASSWGQGSSGNTIYF. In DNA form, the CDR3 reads TGCGCCAGCAGCTGGGGACAGGGAAGCTCTGGAAACACCATATATTTT.

Written as DNA, the CDR3 is TGTGCCAGCAGGTCGACAGGGAACACTGAAGCTTTCTTT. Protein: CASRSTGNTEAFF. The chain has TRBV6-6 and TRBJ1-1; D possibly corresponds to TRBD1 (6 bases). From germline, CDR1 is MNHNY and CDR2 SVGAGI (reference sequence). Trimming removed 6 bases at V and 1 base at J, with 9 bases between. The CDR3 has 13 residues.

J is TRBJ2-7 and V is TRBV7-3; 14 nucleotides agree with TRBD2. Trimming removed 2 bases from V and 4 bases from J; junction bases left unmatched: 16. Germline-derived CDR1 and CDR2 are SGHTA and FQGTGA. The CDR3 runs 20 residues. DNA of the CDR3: TGTGCCAGCAGCTTATCCGGGACTAGCGGGAGTAGGGACCCCGGATACGAGCAGTACTTC. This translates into CASSLSGTSGSRDPGYEQYF.

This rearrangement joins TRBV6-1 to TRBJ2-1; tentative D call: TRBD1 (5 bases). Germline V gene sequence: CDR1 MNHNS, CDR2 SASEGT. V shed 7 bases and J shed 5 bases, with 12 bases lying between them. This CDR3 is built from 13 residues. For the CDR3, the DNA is TGTGCCAGCAAGAACAGGATCAACAATGAGCAGTTCTTC. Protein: CASKNRINNEQFF.

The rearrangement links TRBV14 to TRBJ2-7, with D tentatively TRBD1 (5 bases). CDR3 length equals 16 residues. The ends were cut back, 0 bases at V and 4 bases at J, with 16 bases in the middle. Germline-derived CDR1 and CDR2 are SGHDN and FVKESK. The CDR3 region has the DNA TGTGCCAGCAGCCAAGATGTGCCAGGGTCTCCGTACGAGCAGTACTTC. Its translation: CASSQDVPGSPYEQYF.

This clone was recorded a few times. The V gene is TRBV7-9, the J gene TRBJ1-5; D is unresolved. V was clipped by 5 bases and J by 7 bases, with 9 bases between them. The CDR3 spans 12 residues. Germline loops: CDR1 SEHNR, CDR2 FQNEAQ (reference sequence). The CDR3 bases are TGTGCCAGCAGCGGCCCCGGGCAGCCCCAGCATTTT. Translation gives CASSGPGQPQHF.

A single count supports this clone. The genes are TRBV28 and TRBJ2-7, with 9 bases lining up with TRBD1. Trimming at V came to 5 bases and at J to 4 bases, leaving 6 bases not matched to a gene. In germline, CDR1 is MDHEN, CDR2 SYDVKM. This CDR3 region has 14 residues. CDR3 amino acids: CASSGSGTGYEQYF. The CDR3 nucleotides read TGTGCCAGCAGTGGAAGCGGGACAGGGTACGAGCAGTACTTC.

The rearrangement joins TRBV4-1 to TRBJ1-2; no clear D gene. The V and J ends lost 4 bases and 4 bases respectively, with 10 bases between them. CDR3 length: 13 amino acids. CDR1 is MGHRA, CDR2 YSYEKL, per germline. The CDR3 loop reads CASSPLFSYGYTF. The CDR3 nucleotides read TGCGCCAGCAGCCCCTTATTTTCCTATGGCTACACCTTC.

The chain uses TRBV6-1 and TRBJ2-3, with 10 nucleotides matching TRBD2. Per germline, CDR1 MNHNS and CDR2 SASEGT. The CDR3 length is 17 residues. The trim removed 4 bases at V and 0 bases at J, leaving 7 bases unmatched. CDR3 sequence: CASSVRASGSSTDTQYF. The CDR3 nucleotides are TGTGCCAGCAGTGTCAGAGCTAGCGGGAGCAGCACAGATACGCAGTATTTT.

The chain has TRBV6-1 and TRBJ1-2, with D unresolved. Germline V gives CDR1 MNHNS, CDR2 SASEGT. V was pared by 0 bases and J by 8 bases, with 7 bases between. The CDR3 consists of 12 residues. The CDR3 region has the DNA TGTGCCAGCAGTGAAGCGCTAGGCGGCTACACCTTC. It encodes CASSEALGGYTF.

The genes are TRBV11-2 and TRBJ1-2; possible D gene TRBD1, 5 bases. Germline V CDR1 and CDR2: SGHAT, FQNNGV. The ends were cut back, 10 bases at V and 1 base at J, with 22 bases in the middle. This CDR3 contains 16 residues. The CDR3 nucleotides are TGTGCCACCAGAGGGGCACCCGGAGTCCGTAACTATGGCTACACCTTC. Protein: CATRGAPGVRNYGYTF.

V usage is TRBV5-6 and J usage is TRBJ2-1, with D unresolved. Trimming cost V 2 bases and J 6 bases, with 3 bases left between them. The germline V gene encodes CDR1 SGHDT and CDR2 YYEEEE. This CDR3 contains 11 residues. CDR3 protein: CASSFSNEQFF. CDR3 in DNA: TGTGCCAGCAGCTTCAGCAATGAGCAGTTCTTC.

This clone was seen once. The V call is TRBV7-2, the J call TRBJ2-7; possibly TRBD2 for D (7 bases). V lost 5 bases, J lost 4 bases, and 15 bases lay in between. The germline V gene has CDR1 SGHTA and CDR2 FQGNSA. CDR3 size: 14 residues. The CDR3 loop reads CASSPSGGAYEQYF. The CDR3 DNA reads TGTGCCAGCAGCCCCTCGGGGGGCGCTTACGAGCAGTACTTC.

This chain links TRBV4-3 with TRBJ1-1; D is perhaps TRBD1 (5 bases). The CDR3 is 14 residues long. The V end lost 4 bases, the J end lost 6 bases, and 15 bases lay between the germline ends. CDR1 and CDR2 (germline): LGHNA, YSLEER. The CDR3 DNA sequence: TGCGCCAGCAGCCTAGACGGCGGGGGATCTGAAGCTTTCTTT. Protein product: CASSLDGGGSEAFF.

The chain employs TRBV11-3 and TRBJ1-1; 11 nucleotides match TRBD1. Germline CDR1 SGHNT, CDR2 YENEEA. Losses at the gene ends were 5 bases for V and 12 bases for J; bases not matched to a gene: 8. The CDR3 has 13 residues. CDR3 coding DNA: TGTGCCAGCAGCCCCGGGACAGGGGGTAGGACTTTCTTT. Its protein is CASSPGTGGRTFF.

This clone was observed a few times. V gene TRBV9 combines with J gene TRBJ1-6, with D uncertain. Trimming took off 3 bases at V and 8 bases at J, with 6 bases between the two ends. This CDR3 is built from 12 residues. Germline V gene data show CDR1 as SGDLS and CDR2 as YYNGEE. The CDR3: CASSDYDSPLHF. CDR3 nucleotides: TGTGCCAGCAGCGATTATGATTCACCCCTCCACTTT.

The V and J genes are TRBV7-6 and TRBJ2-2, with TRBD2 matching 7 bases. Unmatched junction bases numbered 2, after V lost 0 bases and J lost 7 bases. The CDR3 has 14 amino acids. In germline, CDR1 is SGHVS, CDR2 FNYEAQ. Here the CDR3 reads CASSLAREIGELFF. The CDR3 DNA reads TGTGCCAGCAGCTTAGCGCGGGAGATCGGGGAGCTGTTTTTT.

CDR3 DNA: TGTGCCAGCAGTACTTCCAGGGGGCGGTGGACGAACACTGAAGCTTTCTTT. This sequence encodes CASSTSRGRWTNTEAFF. The chain is built from TRBV25-1 and TRBJ1-1; the match to TRBD1 covers 8 bases. This CDR3 region has 17 residues. The germline CDR1 and CDR2 sequences are MGHDK and SYGVNS. Trimming cost V 5 bases and J 1 base; bases outside gene matches: 12.

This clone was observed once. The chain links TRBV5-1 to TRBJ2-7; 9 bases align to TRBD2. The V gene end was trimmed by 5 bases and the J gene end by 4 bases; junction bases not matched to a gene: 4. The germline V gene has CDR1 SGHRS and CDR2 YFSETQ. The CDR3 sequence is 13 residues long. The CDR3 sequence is CASSEGLAYEQYF. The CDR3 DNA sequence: TGCGCCAGCAGTGAGGGACTAGCTTACGAGCAGTACTTC.

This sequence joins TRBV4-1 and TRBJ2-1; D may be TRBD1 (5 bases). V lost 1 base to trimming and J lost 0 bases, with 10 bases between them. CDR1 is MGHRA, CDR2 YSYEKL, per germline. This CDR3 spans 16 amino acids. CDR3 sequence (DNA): TGCGCCAGCAGCCAAGGTAGACAGAGCTCCTACAATGAGCAGTTCTTC. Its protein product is CASSQGRQSSYNEQFF.

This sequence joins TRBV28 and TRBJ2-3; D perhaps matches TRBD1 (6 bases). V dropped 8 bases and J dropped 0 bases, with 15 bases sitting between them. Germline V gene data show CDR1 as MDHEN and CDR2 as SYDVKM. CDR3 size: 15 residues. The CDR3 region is CASHRGGASTDTQYF. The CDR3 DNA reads TGTGCCAGCCACCGAGGGGGAGCCAGCACAGATACGCAGTATTTT.

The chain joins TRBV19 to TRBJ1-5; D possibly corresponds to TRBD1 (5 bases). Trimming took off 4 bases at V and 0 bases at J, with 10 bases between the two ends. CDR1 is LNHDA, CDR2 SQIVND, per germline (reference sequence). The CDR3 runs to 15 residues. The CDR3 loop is CASSSSGHSNQPQHF. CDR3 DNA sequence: TGTGCCAGTAGTAGTTCAGGGCATAGCAATCAGCCCCAGCATTTT.

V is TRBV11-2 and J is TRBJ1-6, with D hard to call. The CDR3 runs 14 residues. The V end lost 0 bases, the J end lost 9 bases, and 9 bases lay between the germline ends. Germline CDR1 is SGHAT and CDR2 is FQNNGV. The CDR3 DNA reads TGTGCCAGCAGCTTAGATAGATTCCTTTCACCCCTCCACTTT. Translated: CASSLDRFLSPLHF.

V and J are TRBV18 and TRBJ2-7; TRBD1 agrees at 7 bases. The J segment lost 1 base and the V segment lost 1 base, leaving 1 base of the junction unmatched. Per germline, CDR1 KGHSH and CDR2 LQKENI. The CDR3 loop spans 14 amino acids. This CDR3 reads CASSPQGQSYEQYF. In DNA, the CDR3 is TGTGCCAGCTCACCACAGGGACAGTCCTACGAGCAGTACTTC.

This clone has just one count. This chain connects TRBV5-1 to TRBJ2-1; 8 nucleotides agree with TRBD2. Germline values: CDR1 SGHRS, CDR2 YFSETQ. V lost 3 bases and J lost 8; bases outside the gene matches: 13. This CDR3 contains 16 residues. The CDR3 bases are TGCGCCAGCAGCTACTCGATCCCGGGAGGGGTAGATGAGCAGTTCTTC. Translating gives CASSYSIPGGVDEQFF.

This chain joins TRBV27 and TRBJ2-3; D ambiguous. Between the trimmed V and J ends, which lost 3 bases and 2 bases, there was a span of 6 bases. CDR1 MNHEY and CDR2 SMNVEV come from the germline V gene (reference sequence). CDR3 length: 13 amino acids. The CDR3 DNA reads TGTGCCAGCAGTTTGGCAAACACAGATACGCAGTATTTT. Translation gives CASSLANTDTQYF.

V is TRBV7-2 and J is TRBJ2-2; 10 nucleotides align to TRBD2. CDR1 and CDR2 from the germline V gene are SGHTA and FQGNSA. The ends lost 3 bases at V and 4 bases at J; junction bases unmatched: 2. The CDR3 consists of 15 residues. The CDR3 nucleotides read TGTGCCAGCAGCTTGAGCGGGAGGGCCACCGGGGAGCTGTTTTTT. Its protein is CASSLSGRATGELFF.